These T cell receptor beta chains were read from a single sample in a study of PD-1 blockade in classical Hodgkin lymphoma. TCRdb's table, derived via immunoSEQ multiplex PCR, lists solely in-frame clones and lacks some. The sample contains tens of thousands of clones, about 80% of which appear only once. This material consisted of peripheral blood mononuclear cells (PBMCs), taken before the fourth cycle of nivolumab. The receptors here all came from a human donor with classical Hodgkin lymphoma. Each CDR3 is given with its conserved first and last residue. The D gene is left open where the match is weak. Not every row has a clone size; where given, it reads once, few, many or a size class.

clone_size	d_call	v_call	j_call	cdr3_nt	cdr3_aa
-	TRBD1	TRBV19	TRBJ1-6	TGTGCCAGTAGTACCACAGGGGGAGGTAATTCACCCCTCCACTTT	CASSTTGGGNSPLHF
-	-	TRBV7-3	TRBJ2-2	TGTGCCAGCAGCCTCGGACTGGACACCGGGGAGCTGTTTTTT	CASSLGLDTGELFF
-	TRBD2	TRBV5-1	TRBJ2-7	TGCGCCAGCAGCTTGGCCGGTAGCGGGAGCGGAAACGACGAGCAGTACTTC	CASSLAGSGSGNDEQYF
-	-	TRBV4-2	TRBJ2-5	TGTGCCAGCAGCCGGACCGGGACTGGAGCCGGGGAGACCCAGTACTTC	CASSRTGTGAGETQYF
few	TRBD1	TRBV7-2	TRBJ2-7	TGTGCCAGCAGCTTACCTTTCCGGACAGGGGCCTACGAGCAGTACTTC	CASSLPFRTGAYEQYF
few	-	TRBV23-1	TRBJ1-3	TGCGCCAGCAGTCAGGGGGCGCCCGGAAACACCATATATTTT	CASSQGAPGNTIYF
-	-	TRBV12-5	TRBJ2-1	TGTGCTAGTGGTTTGGTAATTGGTCCACCAGACAGTCTCGGTGAGCAGTTCTTC	CASGLVIGPPDSLGEQFF
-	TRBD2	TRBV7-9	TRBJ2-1	TGTGCCAGCAGCTTAGATCCGCTAGCGGGCTCCTACAATGAGCAGTTCTTC	CASSLDPLAGSYNEQFF
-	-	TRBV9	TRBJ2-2	TGTGCCAGCAACCGTAGAGGGGGAGGACTGAACACCGGGGAGCTGTTTTTT	CASNRRGGGLNTGELFF
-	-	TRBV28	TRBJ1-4	TGTGCCAGCAGTTTTGTGTCGACAGTCGAAAAACTGTTTTTT	CASSFVSTVEKLFF
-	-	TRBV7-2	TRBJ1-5	TGTGCCAGCAGCTTAGCCGGCTATAGCAATCAGCCCCAGCATTTT	CASSLAGYSNQPQHF
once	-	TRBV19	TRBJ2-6	TGTGCCACTGACCTGGGACGCCCATCTGGGGCCAACGTCCTGACTTTC	CATDLGRPSGANVLTF
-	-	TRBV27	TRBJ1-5	TGTGCCAGTTCCGACCTAGGGGGTCAGCCCCAGCATTTT	CASSDLGGQPQHF
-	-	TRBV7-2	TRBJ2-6	TGTGCCAGCAGCCCCGACTCTGGGGCCAACGTCCTGACTTTC	CASSPDSGANVLTF
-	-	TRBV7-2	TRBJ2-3	TGTGCCAGCAGCTTAGTTGGCGGGTTCACAGATACGCAGTATTTT	CASSLVGGFTDTQYF
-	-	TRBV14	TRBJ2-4	TGTGCCAGCAGCCAAGTTGGACGACAGTCGGACATTCAGTACTTC	CASSQVGRQSDIQYF
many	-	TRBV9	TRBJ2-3	TGTGCCAGCAGCGTTAGCTCGGGCACAGATACGCAGTATTTT	CASSVSSGTDTQYF